This T cell receptor (beta chain) emerged from a study of blood T cell repertoires in COVID-19. Overall study context: Acute and convalescent COVID-19 samples came from the United States, Italy and Spain.

Sequencing used immunoSEQ multiplex PCR; TCRdb keeps in-frame clones, though not all of them. Altogether approximately 140,000 clones are present, about four fifths being singletons, with the ten largest covering 1.4%. CDR3 length: 16 amino acids. The germline V gene encodes CDR1 KGHDR and CDR2 SFDVKD. Unmatched junction bases numbered 4, after V lost 5 bases and J lost 0 bases. This clone has more than one count but fewer than ten. The sequenced sample consisted of peripheral blood. This TCR came from a man between 60 and 70 years old with acute or convalescent COVID-19. This rearrangement joins TRBV24-1 to TRBJ2-2; 8 bases are a match to TRBD1. The CDR3 nucleotides are TGTGCCACCAGTGTGCAGGGGGCGGCGAACACCGGGGAGCTGTTTTTT. This gives the protein CATSVQGAANTGELFF.